Here is one TCR beta chain with its context. Its matching antigen is unknown. The data belong to a study of OX40 agonist ivuxolimab in advanced cancers. Broader study findings: At 0.1 to 3.0 mg/kg, CD4+ and CD8+ blood T cells expanded clonally by week 6.

The CDR3 is 14 amino acids. The V gene lost 0 bases and the J gene lost 4 bases, with 12 bases spanning the gap. The germline V gene has CDR1 SQVTM and CDR2 ANQGSEA. Some clones are missing from TCRdb's copy, which holds only in-frame ones; the method was immunoSEQ multiplex PCR. The table has under 80,000 clones, about nine tenths seen once; the top ten hold 0.75% to 0.85%. The TCR sequence derives from an adult with an advanced solid tumor such as melanoma, head and neck, liver or kidney cancer. This chain uses TRBV29-1 with TRBJ2-5, with a weak D call TRBD1 (6 bases). The sample in question was CD4+ or CD8+ T cells sorted from blood, obtained in a trial of the OX40 agonist ivuxolimab. The CDR3: CSVEDVGAGETQYF. The CDR3 nucleotides are TGCAGCGTTGAAGACGTGGGGGCAGGAGAGACCCAGTACTTC.